This TCR beta chain appears in the sequencing data of a study of blood T cell repertoires in COVID-19. Study-wide context: The United States, Italy and Spain were the sources of the acute and convalescent COVID-19 samples. T cells, B-cell-depleted T cells, or PBMCs supplied cDNA or gDNA.

The junction had 5 bases not matched to a gene; V was cut back by 5 bases and J by 2 bases. CDR3 length: 15 amino acids. Germline CDR1 MNHEY, CDR2 SVGAGI. Authors' analysis steps: Using reference gene primer amplification, nucleated cell counts were estimated. Assay: immunoSEQ multiplex PCR; the TCRdb copy retains only in-frame clones and omits some. The V and J calls and the clone size are those of that table, but D and trimming were determined from the DNA. Among some 86,000 clones, more than 85% were seen once, and the ten largest hold 2% to 2.5%. The chain recombines TRBV6-5 with TRBJ1-4; TRBD1 aligns across 7 bases. The receptor comes from a human donor with active COVID-19. The donor label of this sample is uncertain. Sequenced: peripheral blood. The CDR3 nucleotides are TGTGCCAGCAGTCCACCAGGGGGGACTAATGAAAAACTGTTTTTT. This sequence encodes CASSPPGGTNEKLFF.